Listed below are T cell receptor beta chains from one sample, sequenced in a study of blood T cell repertoires in COVID-19. Generated by immunoSEQ multiplex PCR, the TCRdb table keeps only in-frame clones and is missing some. The profile shows around 15,000 clones, around nine tenths of them singletons. Sequencing was carried out using peripheral blood. The receptor source for this set is a human donor in a cohort sampled during active COVID-19. Each CDR3 is given with its conserved first and last residue. Expanded clones get a size class; other rows say once, few or many, or leave the size out.

abundance,len,j_gene,v_gene,CDR3aa
.,17,TRBJ1-3,TRBV9,CASSVATESNSGNTIYF
.,14,TRBJ2-7,TRBV5-1,CASSRGTGGGEQYF
.,13,TRBJ1-2,TRBV19,CASKVDKSYGYTF
.,14,TRBJ2-2,TRBV10-2,CATRGQTNTGELFF
once,15,TRBJ1-3,TRBV2,CASSGNSPSGNTIYF
.,15,TRBJ2-7,TRBV12-5,CASGFVQGGFYEQYF
.,15,TRBJ1-2,TRBV13,CASSEGQGLVYGYTF
few,13,TRBJ1-1,TRBV12-3/TRBV12-4,CASSRAGITEAFF
.,17,TRBJ2-5,TRBV7-2,CASSPTYYRDTQETQYF
.,15,TRBJ1-5,TRBV5-4,CASSPGQGVGQPQHF
few,14,TRBJ1-6,TRBV19,CASSISRGNSPLHF
.,14,TRBJ1-2,TRBV7-2,CASRTDRGDYGYTF
.,13,TRBJ2-3,TRBV9,CASSARAEDTQYF
.,12,TRBJ2-7,TRBV5-4,CASSLDIYEQYF
.,15,TRBJ2-3,TRBV27,CASSTRTGGRDTQYF
.,14,TRBJ1-4,TRBV7-9,CASSSGRANEKLFF
.,14,TRBJ1-2,TRBV7-2,CASSKGYSYYGYTF
.,16,TRBJ1-2,TRBV7-9,CASSSGQVPGNYGYTF
.,13,TRBJ2-7,TRBV7-2,CASSHNPSYEQYF
few,15,TRBJ2-7,TRBV7-2,CASSSPDRAAEEQYF
.,13,TRBJ2-1,TRBV11-2,CASSLNGYNEQFF
.,14,TRBJ2-1,TRBV7-2,CASSLAAGTNEQFF
.,19,TRBJ1-1,TRBV4-3,CASSQESGKRWRGGTEAFF
.,14,TRBJ2-2,TRBV4-3,CASSQDSLTGELFF
.,13,TRBJ2-5,TRBV6-5,CASRNRGRETQYF
.,12,TRBJ1-2,TRBV7-9,CASSFPGYGYTF
few,19,TRBJ2-2,TRBV4-3,CASSQRDGRGDRNTGELFF
few,15,TRBJ1-2,TRBV7-8,CASSLETGVGYGYTF
.,17,TRBJ1-3,TRBV7-8,CASSRTVAGGSGNTIYF
.,14,TRBJ1-2,TRBV25-1,CASSVQTGAGGYTF
once,18,TRBJ1-1,TRBV27,CASSLYKGNSGEHTEAFF